Presented here are 29 T cell receptor beta chains from one specimen sequenced in a study of T cell changes during pregnancy in multiple sclerosis. Generated by immunoSEQ multiplex PCR, the TCRdb table keeps only in-frame clones and is missing some. The sample holds about 45,000 clones, 80% to 95% seen once. The sample consisted of CD4+ T cells from peripheral blood mononuclear cells, taken before pregnancy. These receptors originate from a female donor with multiple sclerosis, enrolled in a pregnancy study.

The chain carries TRBV9 and TRBJ1-1; the D is unclear. V lost 0 bases, J lost 5 bases, and 8 bases lay in between. CDR1 is SGDLS, CDR2 YYNGEE, per germline. The CDR3 extends over 13 amino acids. The CDR3 DNA reads as TGTGCCAGCAGCGTAGGGCAGATGACTGAAGCTTTCTTT. This gives the protein CASSVGQMTEAFF.

The chain has TRBV5-1 and TRBJ1-1, with a weak D call TRBD1 (6 bases). Germline CDR1 SGHRS, CDR2 YFSETQ. V was shortened by 2 bases and J by 0 bases, with 8 bases between the two germline ends. The CDR3 loop spans 14 amino acids. In DNA, the CDR3 is TGCGCCAGCAGCTTTGGGGGCATGAACACTGAAGCTTTCTTT. Amino acids: CASSFGGMNTEAFF.

The chain employs TRBV7-6 and TRBJ1-3; 10 bases match TRBD1. Germline CDR1 SGHVS, CDR2 FNYEAQ. V shed 5 bases and J 3 bases; nucleotides not matched to a gene: 7. This CDR3 spans 16 amino acids. The CDR3 protein is CASSPRTGGFGNTIYF. The DNA of the CDR3 is TGTGCCAGCAGCCCGCGGACAGGGGGGTTTGGAAACACCATATATTTT.

The chain uses TRBV2 and TRBJ1-4, with TRBD1 as a possible D gene (5 bases). Germline CDR1 and CDR2: SNHLY and FYNNEI. The V gene lost 2 bases and the J gene lost 8 bases, with 12 bases spanning the gap. This CDR3 contains 14 residues. Here the CDR3 reads CASSEQGGKEKLFF. Written as DNA, the CDR3 is TGTGCCAGCAGTGAACAGGGAGGAAAGGAAAAACTGTTTTTT.

V is TRBV4-1 and J is TRBJ2-7, with 8 positions matching TRBD2. V shed 1 base and J 0 bases; nucleotides not matched to a gene: 5. Germline CDR1 and CDR2: MGHRA and YSYEKL. The CDR3 extends over 16 amino acids. The CDR3 here is CASSQAALAASYEQYF. As DNA, the CDR3 is TGCGCCAGCAGCCAAGCAGCACTAGCGGCCTCCTACGAGCAGTACTTC.

V gene TRBV7-9 combines with J gene TRBJ2-1; 9 bases are a match to TRBD1. Germline V gene sequence: CDR1 SEHNR, CDR2 FQNEAQ (reference sequence). The J segment lost 7 bases and the V segment lost 4 bases, leaving 5 bases of the junction unmatched. The CDR3 sequence is 14 residues long. CDR3 in amino acids: CASSSPTGGNEQFF. In DNA form, the CDR3 reads TGTGCCAGCAGCTCCCCGACAGGGGGAAATGAGCAGTTCTTC.

About this clone: Mismatch with germline at one junction end may stem from a read error. The chain is built from TRBV5-1 and TRBJ2-6; D perhaps matches TRBD2 (6 bases). The length of the CDR3 is 16 residues. Per the germline V gene, CDR1 is SGHRS and CDR2 is YFSETQ. The CDR3 loop is CASSLAEGSEANVLTF. For the CDR3, the DNA is TGCGCCAGCAGCTTGGCGGAGGGCTCTGAGGCCAACGTCCTGACTTTC.

This chain joins TRBV19 and TRBJ1-5, with D tentatively TRBD1 (5 bases). V was trimmed by 6 bases and J by 5 bases, leaving 14 bases between them. The CDR3 totals 14 residues. The V gene's germline CDR1 is LNHDA and CDR2 SQIVND (reference sequence). In DNA form, the CDR3 reads TGTGCCAGTAGCCTCCTCGGGGGAGATCAGCCCCAGCATTTT. This gives the protein CASSLLGGDQPQHF.

The chain employs TRBV19 and TRBJ1-1, with 8 bases lining up with TRBD1. The ends lost 6 bases at V and 1 base at J; junction bases unmatched: 1. The germline CDR1 and CDR2 sequences are LNHDA and SQIVND (reference sequence). This CDR3 region has 13 residues. The CDR3 region is CASRDRENTEAFF. As DNA, the CDR3 is TGTGCCAGTAGGGACAGGGAGAACACTGAAGCTTTCTTT.

J is TRBJ1-4 and V is TRBV19; D is possibly TRBD1 (6 bases). With 3 bases removed from V and 6 bases from J, the gap between germline ends came to 17 bases. This CDR3 spans 16 amino acids. CDR1 is LNHDA and CDR2 is SQIVND in the germline V gene (reference sequence). The CDR3 nucleotides read TGTGCCAGTAGTATCTTCGCAGGGGCCTCGGATGAAAAACTGTTTTTT. Protein product: CASSIFAGASDEKLFF.

Only one count was recorded for this clone. The chain joins TRBV7-8 to TRBJ2-7; possible D gene TRBD2, 7 bases. Germline V lookup: CDR1 SGHVS, CDR2 FQNEAQ. Deletions cut 6 bases from V and 5 bases from J, with 17 bases between. This CDR3 spans 14 amino acids. CDR3 nucleotides: TGTGCCAGCAGTTTCCTTCGGGGGGCGGACGAGCAGTACTTC. Amino acids: CASSFLRGADEQYF. The full variable domain, its missing parts supplied by reference TRBV7-8 and TRBJ2-7, is GAGVSQSPRYKVAKRGQDVALRCDPISGHVSLFWYQQALGQGPEFLTYFQNEAQLDKSGLPSDRFFAERPEGSVSTLKIQRTQQEDSAVYLCASSFLRGADEQYFGPGTRLTVT.

This rearrangement joins TRBV7-9 to TRBJ2-7, with a possible D match to TRBD1 (5 bases). Trimming stripped 1 base from V and 3 bases from J, with 10 bases between. The CDR3 consists of 14 residues. CDR1 is SEHNR, CDR2 FQNEAQ, per germline (reference sequence). The CDR3 nucleotides read TGTGCCAGCAGCTTAGGGACAATCGACTACGAGCAGTACTTC. This encodes CASSLGTIDYEQYF.

A word on this clone: One end of the junction does not line up with germline, which may come from a read error. The V gene is TRBV5-4, the J gene TRBJ1-2; no clear D gene. Germline V gives CDR1 SGHNT, CDR2 YYREEE (reference sequence). The CDR3 is 14 amino acids. The CDR3 nucleotides are TGTGCCAGCAATTATAACGTACCAGGAAAGACCTATGGCTTC. Translation gives CASNYNVPGKTYGF. The full variable domain, completed using reference TRBV5-4 and TRBJ1-2, is ETGVTQSPTHLIKTRGQQVTLRCSSQSGHNTVSWYQQALGQGPQFIFQYYREEENGRGNFPPRFSGLQFPNYSSELNVNALELDDSALYLCASNYNVPGKTYGFGSGTRLTVV.

This clone was observed a handful of times. The chain joins TRBV9 to TRBJ1-1; D ambiguous. This CDR3 is 13 amino acids long. CDR1 and CDR2 (germline): SGDLS, YYNGEE. Trimming left V 0 bases short and J 1 base short, with 4 bases between. DNA for the CDR3: TGTGCCAGCAGCGTAGCAGGGAACACTGAAGCTTTCTTT. This translates into CASSVAGNTEAFF.

The V call is TRBV6-1, the J call TRBJ2-7; D might be TRBD1 (6 bases). The germline CDR1 and CDR2 sequences are MNHNS and SASEGT. The CDR3 has 13 residues. The V end lost 5 bases, the J end lost 1 base, and 9 bases lay between the germline ends. The CDR3, as DNA: TGTGCCAGCAGTCCAGGGGTATCCTACGAGCAGTACTTC. As protein: CASSPGVSYEQYF.

This clone has a handful of counts. The J gene is TRBJ2-1, the V gene TRBV27; the D gene is possibly TRBD2 (6 bases). The V end was cut by 5 bases, the J end by 3 bases, with 14 bases between. This CDR3 is 15 amino acids long. CDR1 and CDR2 (germline): MNHEY, SMNVEV (reference sequence). Here the CDR3 DNA reads TGTGCCAGCAGTCGGAGGGACCCATTCTACAATGAGCAGTTCTTC. Translating it yields CASSRRDPFYNEQFF.

The chain has TRBV30 and TRBJ2-5; TRBD1 aligns across 7 bases. V shed 3 bases, J shed 4 bases, and the junction held 5 bases outside the gene matches. From germline, CDR1 is GTSNPN and CDR2 SVGIG (reference sequence). The CDR3 contains 13 residues. The CDR3 bases are TGTGCCTGGAGCAACGACAGGGTAGAGACCCAGTACTTC. Its translation is CAWSNDRVETQYF.

V is TRBV14 and J is TRBJ1-4, with unresolved D. There are 16 residues in the CDR3. The germline CDR1 and CDR2 sequences are SGHDN and FVKESK. V was trimmed by 4 bases and J by 0 bases, leaving 12 bases between them. This CDR3 is CASSPSGGATNEKLFF. As DNA, the CDR3 is TGTGCCAGCAGCCCCTCCGGCGGGGCAACTAATGAAAAACTGTTTTTT. The full variable domain, rest sourced from reference TRBV14 and TRBJ1-4, is EAGVTQFPSHSVIEKGQTVTLRCDPISGHDNLYWYRRVMGKEIKFLLHFVKESKQDESGMPNNRFLAERTGGTYSTLKVQPAELEDSGVYFCASSPSGGATNEKLFFGSGTQLSVL.

The CDR3 coding sequence is TGTGCCAGCAGCTTAGAGGTGGGAGGGGCGGTCTACGAGCAGTACTTC. Protein product: CASSLEVGGAVYEQYF. This rearrangement joins TRBV7-2 to TRBJ2-7; 7 bases match TRBD2. CDR1 is SGHTA, CDR2 FQGNSA, per germline. This CDR3 is built from 16 residues. V was clipped by 1 base and J by 3 bases; unmatched bases: 9.

This chain joins TRBV11-2 and TRBJ2-1; 13 bases agree with TRBD2. The CDR3 runs to 17 residues. Trimming cost V 5 bases and J 2 bases; bases outside gene matches: 6. The germline gives CDR1 SGHAT, CDR2 FQNNGV. CDR3 sequence: CASSSGLAGVAYNEQFF. The CDR3 coding sequence is TGTGCCAGCAGCAGCGGACTAGCGGGAGTAGCCTACAATGAGCAGTTCTTC.

The chain carries TRBV18 and TRBJ1-5; 9 bases are shared with TRBD1. V lost 4 bases and J lost 6; bases outside the gene matches: 7. Looked up from germline, CDR1 is KGHSH and CDR2 is LQKENI. The CDR3 totals 15 residues. This CDR3 is CASSRGQGLTQPQHF. In DNA, the CDR3 is TGTGCCAGCTCACGGGGACAGGGCTTGACTCAGCCCCAGCATTTT.

The chain uses TRBV7-3 and TRBJ2-3; 13 bases are shared with TRBD2. This CDR3 region has 16 residues. Germline CDR1 is SGHTA and CDR2 is FQGTGA. The junction had 9 bases not matched to a gene; V was cut back by 4 bases and J by 8 bases. The DNA for the CDR3 is TGTGCCAGCAGCTCGGGGACTAGCGGGGTGATAAGTACGCAGTATTTT. Translation gives CASSSGTSGVISTQYF.

The DNA for the CDR3 is TGTGCCAGCAGCTTAGGGGACAGGGATCAAGAGACCCAGTACTTC. Translated: CASSLGDRDQETQYF. The J gene is TRBJ2-5, the V gene TRBV11-1; 9 nucleotides match TRBD1. Germline V gives CDR1 SGHAT, CDR2 FQDESV (reference sequence). The CDR3 runs 15 residues. J was trimmed by 2 bases and V by 1 base; bases with no gene match: 2.

The chain combines TRBV7-7 with TRBJ1-5; 7 bases fit TRBD1. Trimming removed 5 bases from V and 6 bases from J; junction bases left unmatched: 7. This CDR3 is 14 amino acids long. From germline, CDR1 is SSHAT and CDR2 FNYEAQ (reference sequence). The CDR3, as DNA: TGTGCCAGCAGCCCGACAGGGAGGCTTCAGCCCCAGCATTTT. Its translation is CASSPTGRLQPQHF.

The chain employs TRBV2 and TRBJ2-5; tentative D call: TRBD1 (5 bases). V dropped 4 bases and J dropped 6 bases, with 12 bases sitting between them. CDR3 length equals 13 residues. CDR1 SNHLY and CDR2 FYNNEI come from the germline V gene. The CDR3 nucleotides are TGTGCCAGCAGTGCCGCAGGGTGGCAGACCCAGTACTTC. This encodes CASSAAGWQTQYF.

The chain uses TRBV7-3 and TRBJ2-3, with TRBD1 matching 12 bases. Per the germline V gene, CDR1 is SGHTA and CDR2 is FQGTGA. CDR3 size: 17 residues. V lost 1 base to trimming and J lost 4 bases; unmatched junction nucleotides: 6. CDR3 loop: CASSLRGGTGGADTQYF. CDR3 coding DNA: TGTGCCAGCAGCTTAAGGGGGGGGACAGGGGGCGCAGATACGCAGTATTTT.

The rearrangement links TRBV9 to TRBJ2-2; weak D call: TRBD1 (8 bases). Germline CDR1 is SGDLS and CDR2 is YYNGEE. The V end was cut by 4 bases, the J end by 1 base, with 17 bases between. This CDR3 region has 17 residues. CDR3 DNA sequence: TGTGCCAGCAGCTCCTCAGGGGGCGGGGGGAACACCGGGGAGCTGTTTTTT. Translating gives CASSSSGGGGNTGELFF.

The chain has TRBV5-1 and TRBJ2-1; 9 positions agree with TRBD1. Germline V lookup: CDR1 SGHRS, CDR2 YFSETQ. The junction had 7 bases not matched to a gene; V was cut back by 5 bases and J by 7 bases. The CDR3 consists of 14 residues. Here the CDR3 DNA reads TGCGCCAGCAGAGGGGGACAGGGTAAAAATGAGCAGTTCTTC. Translation gives CASRGGQGKNEQFF.

The chain couples TRBV11-2 to TRBJ1-3, with 7 bases identical to TRBD1. The germline gives CDR1 SGHAT, CDR2 FQNNGV. The junction had 12 bases not matched to a gene; V was cut back by 10 bases and J by 0 bases. This CDR3 is built from 16 residues. CDR3 loop: CATTGTASNSGNTIYF. CDR3 nucleotides: TGTGCCACCACCGGGACAGCTTCAAACTCTGGAAACACCATATATTTT.